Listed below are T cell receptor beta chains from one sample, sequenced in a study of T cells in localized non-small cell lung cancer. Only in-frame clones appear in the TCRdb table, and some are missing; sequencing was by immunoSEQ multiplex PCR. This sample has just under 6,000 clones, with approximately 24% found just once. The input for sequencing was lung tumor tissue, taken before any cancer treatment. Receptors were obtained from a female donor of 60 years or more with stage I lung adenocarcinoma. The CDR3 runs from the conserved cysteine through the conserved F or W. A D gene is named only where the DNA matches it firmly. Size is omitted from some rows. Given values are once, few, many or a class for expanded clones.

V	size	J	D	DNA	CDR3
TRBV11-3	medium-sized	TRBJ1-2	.	TGTGCCAGCAGCTTGGTTGGGAGTGACTATGGCTACACCTTC	CASSLVGSDYGYTF
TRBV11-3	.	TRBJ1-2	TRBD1	TGTGCCAGCAGCTTAACGACAGGGCTCTATGGCTACACCTTC	CASSLTTGLYGYTF
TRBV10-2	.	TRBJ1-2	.	TGCGCCAGCAGTGACTCACGGAGGACTAACTATGGCTACACCTTC	CASSDSRRTNYGYTF
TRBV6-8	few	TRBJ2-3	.	TGTGCCAGCAGCCTCCAGTCCACAGATACGCAGTATTTT	CASSLQSTDTQYF
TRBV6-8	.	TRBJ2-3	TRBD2	TGTGCCAGCAGTAGCCCTAGCGGGAGTGGCGCAGATACGCAGTATTTT	CASSSPSGSGADTQYF
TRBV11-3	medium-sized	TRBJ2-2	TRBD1	TGTGCCAGCAGCCCCGGACAGGGGAACACCGGGGAGCTGTTTTTT	CASSPGQGNTGELFF
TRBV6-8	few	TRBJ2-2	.	TGTGCCAGCAGAGGGCCCTTGAACACCGGGGAGCTGTTTTTT	CASRGPLNTGELFF
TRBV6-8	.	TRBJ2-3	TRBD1	TGTGCCAGCAGTTACTCGGGACAGGGAGATACGGATACGCAGTATTTT	CASSYSGQGDTDTQYF
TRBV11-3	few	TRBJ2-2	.	TGTGCCAGCAGCTTCATGATTGGGGCGGCCGGGGAGCTGTTTTTT	CASSFMIGAAGELFF
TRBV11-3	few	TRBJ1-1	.	TGTGCCAGCAGCTTGGATCAGACGAACACTGAAGCTTTCTTT	CASSLDQTNTEAFF
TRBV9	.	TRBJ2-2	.	TGTGCCAGCAGCGTGTCGGGTGGCGGGGAGCTGTTTTTT	CASSVSGGGELFF
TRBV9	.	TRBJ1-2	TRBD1	TGTGCCAGCAGTCAACAGGGGGCCGGCGGCTACACCTTC	CASSQQGAGGYTF
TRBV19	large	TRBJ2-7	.	TGTGCCAGTAGTATAAGGCCGACCTACGAGCAGTACTTC	CASSIRPTYEQYF
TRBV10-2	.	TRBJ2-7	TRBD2	TGCGCCAGCCGAACCGGGACTAGCGGGAGGTCCTCCTCCTACGAGCAGTACTTC	CASRTGTSGRSSSYEQYF
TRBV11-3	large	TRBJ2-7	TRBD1	TGTGCCAGCAGTTCGGGACAGGCTAATAACGAGCAGTACTTC	CASSSGQANNEQYF
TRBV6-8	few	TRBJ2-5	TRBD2	TGTGCCAGCAACCCCTCGGGGGGCCAAGAGACCCAGTACTTC	CASNPSGGQETQYF
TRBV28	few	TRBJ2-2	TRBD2	TGTGCCAGCAGCTCCGGGACTAGCGCCGGGGAGCTGTTTTTT	CASSSGTSAGELFF
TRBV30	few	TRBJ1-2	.	TGTGCCTGGAGTCTTCGGGCAGGGACTGGCTACACCTTC	CAWSLRAGTGYTF
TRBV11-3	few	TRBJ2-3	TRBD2	TGTGCCAGCAGCTTACCCGGACTAGCGACAGATACGCAGTATTTT	CASSLPGLATDTQYF
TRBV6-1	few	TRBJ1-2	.	TGTGCCAGCAGTGAAGCGCAGGGTTGGAACTATGGCTACACCTTC	CASSEAQGWNYGYTF
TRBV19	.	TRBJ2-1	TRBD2	TGTGCCAGTAGTCTAGCGGGAGGGCAGGATGAGCAGTTCTTC	CASSLAGGQDEQFF
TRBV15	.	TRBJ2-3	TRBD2	TGTGCCACCAGCGACGGACTAGCGAGCACAGATACGCAGTATTTT	CATSDGLASTDTQYF
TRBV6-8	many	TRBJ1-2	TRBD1	TGTGCCAGTTTACCTACAGGGGGCTCTGGTGGCTACACCTTC	CASLPTGGSGGYTF
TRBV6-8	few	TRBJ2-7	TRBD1	TGTGCCAGCAGTACCCCGACAGGGGTCGAGCAGTACTTC	CASSTPTGVEQYF
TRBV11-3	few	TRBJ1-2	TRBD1	TGTGCCAGCAGCTCCGGACAGGGAAACTATGGCTACACCTTC	CASSSGQGNYGYTF
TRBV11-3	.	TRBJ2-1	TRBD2	TGTGCCAGCAGCTTATCCGGGACTACTCACAATGAGCAGTTCTTC	CASSLSGTTHNEQFF
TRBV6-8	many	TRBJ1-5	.	TGTGCCAGCAGACCACAGGGTTATAGCAATCAGCCCCAGCATTTT	CASRPQGYSNQPQHF
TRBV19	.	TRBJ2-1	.	TGTGCCAGTAGTATGGTAGGACTACCGTACAATGAGCAGTTCTTC	CASSMVGLPYNEQFF